This T cell receptor beta chain was retrieved from a study of T cell changes during pregnancy in multiple sclerosis. Sequencing was performed with immunoSEQ multiplex PCR; in TCRdb, only in-frame clones are kept and a portion is missing. Of fewer than 45,000 clones listed, about nine tenths are singletons. This sample comprised peripheral blood, obtained in the third trimester of pregnancy. This clonotype was sampled from a female donor in good health, enrolled as a control in a pregnancy study.

The CDR3 spells CASSYDRVTGELFF. In nucleotides, the CDR3 is TGCGCCAGCAGCTATGACAGGGTAACCGGGGAGCTGTTTTTT. This chain connects TRBV5-1 to TRBJ2-2; 7 nucleotides line up with TRBD1. V dropped 3 bases and J dropped 5; count of bases not matched to a gene: 4. Germline V gene data show CDR1 as SGHRS and CDR2 as YFSETQ. CDR3 length equals 14 residues.